Each of the 2 T cell receptor beta chains below was sequenced from the same sample in a study of Graves' ophthalmopathy and Graves' hyperthyroidism. The study amplified TCR beta CDR3 regions using RNA transcripts. HTBI primers primed a first-round RT-PCR, and a second-round multiplex PCR followed. TCRdb re-called the multiplex PCR reads through MiXCR, storing one row per CDR3 protein. The sample lists about 620,000 distinct CDR3 sequences, 22% occurring once. The specimen was peripheral blood. The receptors come from a woman aged 18-30 years with stable Graves' hyperthyroidism. Some clones in this sample may be carry-over from other donors' samples.

V usage is TRBV19 and J usage is TRBJ2-5, with TRBD1 matching over 8 bases. The CDR3 covers 16 residues. The V gene's germline CDR1 is LNHDA and CDR2 SQIVND (reference sequence). V lost 5 bases, J lost 2 bases, and 10 bases stayed unmatched. The CDR3 DNA reads as TGTGCCAGTAGTTTCACACGCGGGACAGGACAAGAGACCCAGTACTTC. Protein: CASSFTRGTGQETQYF.

The gene calls are TRBV4-2 and TRBJ1-5, with TRBD1 matching 9 bases. The CDR3 sequence is 16 residues long. Germline CDR1 reads LGHNA; CDR2 reads YNFKEQ. Trimming took 3 bases from V and 2 from J; bases not matched to a gene: 5. The CDR3 DNA sequence: TGTGCCAGCAGCCAGGGACAGGGAGGCGGCAATCAGCCCCAGCATTTT. It is translated as CASSQGQGGGNQPQHF.